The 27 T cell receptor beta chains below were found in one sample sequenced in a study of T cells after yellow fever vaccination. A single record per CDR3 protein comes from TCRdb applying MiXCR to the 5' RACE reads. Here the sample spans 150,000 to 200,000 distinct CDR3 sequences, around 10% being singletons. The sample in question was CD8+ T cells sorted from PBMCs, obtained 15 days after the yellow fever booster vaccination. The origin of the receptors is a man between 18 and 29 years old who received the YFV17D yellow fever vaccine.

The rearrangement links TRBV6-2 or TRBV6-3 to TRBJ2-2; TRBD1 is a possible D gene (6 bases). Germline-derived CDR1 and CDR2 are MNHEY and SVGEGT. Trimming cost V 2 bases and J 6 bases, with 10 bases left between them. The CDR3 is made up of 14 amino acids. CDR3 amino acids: CASSYTGSAGELFF. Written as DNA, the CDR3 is TGTGCCAGCAGTTACACAGGGAGCGCCGGGGAGCTGTTTTTT.

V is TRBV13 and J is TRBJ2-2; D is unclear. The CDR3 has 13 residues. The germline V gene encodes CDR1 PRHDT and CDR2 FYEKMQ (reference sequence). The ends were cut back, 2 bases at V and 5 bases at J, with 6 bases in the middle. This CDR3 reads CASSLRVTGELFF. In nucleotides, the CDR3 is TGTGCCAGCAGCTTAAGGGTGACCGGGGAGCTGTTTTTT.

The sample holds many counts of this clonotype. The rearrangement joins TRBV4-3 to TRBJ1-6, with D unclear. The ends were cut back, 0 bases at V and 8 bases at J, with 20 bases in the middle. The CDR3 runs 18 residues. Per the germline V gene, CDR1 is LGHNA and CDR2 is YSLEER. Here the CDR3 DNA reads TGCGCCAGCAGCCAAGATAGCTGGCGAGTGACGGATCATTCACCCCTCCACTTT. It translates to CASSQDSWRVTDHSPLHF.

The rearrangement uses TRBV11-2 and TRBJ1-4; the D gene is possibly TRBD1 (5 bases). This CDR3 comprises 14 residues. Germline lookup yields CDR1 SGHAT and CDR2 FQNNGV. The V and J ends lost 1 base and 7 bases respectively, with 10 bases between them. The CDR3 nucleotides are TGTGCCAGCAGCTTAGTGCTGGGGGGTGAAAAACTGTTTTTT. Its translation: CASSLVLGGEKLFF.

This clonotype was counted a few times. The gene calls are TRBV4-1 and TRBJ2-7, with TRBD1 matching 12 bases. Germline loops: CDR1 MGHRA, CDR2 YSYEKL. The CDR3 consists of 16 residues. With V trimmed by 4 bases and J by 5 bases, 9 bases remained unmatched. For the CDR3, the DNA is TGCGCCAGCAGCCTGAGGTGGGGACAGGGGGCCAACGAGCAGTACTTC. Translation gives CASSLRWGQGANEQYF.

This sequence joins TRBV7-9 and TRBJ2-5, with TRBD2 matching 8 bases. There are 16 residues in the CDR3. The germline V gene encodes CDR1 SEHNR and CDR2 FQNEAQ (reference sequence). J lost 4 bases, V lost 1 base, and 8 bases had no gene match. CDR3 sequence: CASSLVVGGAGETQYF. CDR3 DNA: TGTGCCAGCAGCTTAGTGGTCGGGGGGGCCGGAGAGACCCAGTACTTC.

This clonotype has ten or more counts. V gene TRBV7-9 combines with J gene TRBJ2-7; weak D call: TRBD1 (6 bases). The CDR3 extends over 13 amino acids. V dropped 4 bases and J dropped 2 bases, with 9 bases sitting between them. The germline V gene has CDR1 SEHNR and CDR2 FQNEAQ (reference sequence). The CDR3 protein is CASSSTGPYEQYV. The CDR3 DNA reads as TGTGCCAGCAGCTCGACAGGACCCTACGAGCAGTACGTC.

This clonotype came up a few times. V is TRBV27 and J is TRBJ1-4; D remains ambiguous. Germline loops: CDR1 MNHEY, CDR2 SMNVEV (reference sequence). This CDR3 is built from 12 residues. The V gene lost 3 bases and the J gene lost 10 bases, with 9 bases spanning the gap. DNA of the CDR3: TGTGCCAGCAGTTTTGTTGCAGGAAAACTGTTTTTT. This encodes CASSFVAGKLFF.

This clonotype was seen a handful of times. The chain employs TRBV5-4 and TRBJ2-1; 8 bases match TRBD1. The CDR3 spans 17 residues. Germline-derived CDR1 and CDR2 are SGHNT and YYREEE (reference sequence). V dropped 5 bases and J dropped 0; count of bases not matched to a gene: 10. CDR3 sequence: CASRPTGVTTSYNEQFF. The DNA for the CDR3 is TGTGCCAGCAGACCGACAGGGGTTACCACCTCCTACAATGAGCAGTTCTTC.

The CDR3 coding sequence is TGCGCCAGCAGCTGGGGGCGGCGGGTCCAAGAGACCCAGTACTTC. It encodes CASSWGRRVQETQYF. The J gene is TRBJ2-5, the V gene TRBV5-1; tentative D call: TRBD1 (6 bases). Germline V lookup: CDR1 SGHRS, CDR2 YFSETQ. This CDR3 region has 15 residues. Trimming removed 3 bases at V and 1 base at J, with 13 bases between.

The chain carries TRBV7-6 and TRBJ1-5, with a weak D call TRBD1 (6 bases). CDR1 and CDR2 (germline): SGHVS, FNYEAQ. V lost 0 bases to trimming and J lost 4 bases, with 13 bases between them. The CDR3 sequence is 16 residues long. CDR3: CASSLALGGPNQPQHF. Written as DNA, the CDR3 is TGTGCCAGCAGCTTAGCGCTTGGGGGCCCGAATCAGCCCCAGCATTTT.

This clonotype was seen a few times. The CDR3 region has the DNA TGTGCCAGCAGCTCGCAGTATTTT. Translating it yields CASSSQYF. V gene TRBV5-5 combines with J gene TRBJ2-3, with D unclear. The V gene lost 3 bases and the J gene lost 10 bases, with 0 bases spanning the gap. Germline V gene data show CDR1 as SGHKS and CDR2 as YYEKEE (reference sequence). The CDR3 is 8 amino acids.

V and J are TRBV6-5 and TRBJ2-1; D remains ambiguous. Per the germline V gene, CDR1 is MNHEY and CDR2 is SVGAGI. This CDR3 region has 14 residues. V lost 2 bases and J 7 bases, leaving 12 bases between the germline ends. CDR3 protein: CASSYGETTNEQFF. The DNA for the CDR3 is TGTGCCAGCAGTTACGGGGAAACAACGAATGAGCAGTTCTTC.

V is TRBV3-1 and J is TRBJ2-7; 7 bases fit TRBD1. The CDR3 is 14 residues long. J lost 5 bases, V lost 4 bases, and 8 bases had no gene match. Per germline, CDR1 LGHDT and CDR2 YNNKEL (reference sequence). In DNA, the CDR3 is TGTGCCAGCAGCCCTCGAGGACAGGACGACGAGCAGTACTTC. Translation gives CASSPRGQDDEQYF.

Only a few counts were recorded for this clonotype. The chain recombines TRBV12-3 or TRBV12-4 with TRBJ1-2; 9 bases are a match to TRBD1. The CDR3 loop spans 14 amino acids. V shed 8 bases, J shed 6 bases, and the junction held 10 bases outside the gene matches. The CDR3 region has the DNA TGTGCCAGCTGGGGACAGGGCGAGTCCCATGGCTACACCTTC. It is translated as CASWGQGESHGYTF.

The chain's CDR3 is CASSLVVETQYF. In nucleotides, the CDR3 is TGTGCCAGCAGCTTAGTGGTGGAGACCCAGTACTTC. The chain is built from TRBV7-6 and TRBJ2-5, with unresolved D. The CDR3 length is 12 residues. Trimming cost V 1 base and J 5 bases, with 5 bases left between them. Germline V gives CDR1 SGHVS, CDR2 FNYEAQ.

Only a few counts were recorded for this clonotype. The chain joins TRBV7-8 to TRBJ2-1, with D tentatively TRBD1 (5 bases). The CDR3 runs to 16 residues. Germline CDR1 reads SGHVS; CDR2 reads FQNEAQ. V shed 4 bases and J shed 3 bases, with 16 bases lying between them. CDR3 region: CASSSQGSPVYNEQFF. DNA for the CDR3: TGTGCCAGCAGCTCCCAGGGAAGCCCGGTCTACAATGAGCAGTTCTTC.

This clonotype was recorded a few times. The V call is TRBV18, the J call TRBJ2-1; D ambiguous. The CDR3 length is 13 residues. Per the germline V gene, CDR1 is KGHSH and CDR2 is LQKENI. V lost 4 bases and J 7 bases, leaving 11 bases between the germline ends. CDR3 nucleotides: TGTGCCAGCTCACTGACCCCGCAGAATGAGCAGTTCTTC. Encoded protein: CASSLTPQNEQFF.

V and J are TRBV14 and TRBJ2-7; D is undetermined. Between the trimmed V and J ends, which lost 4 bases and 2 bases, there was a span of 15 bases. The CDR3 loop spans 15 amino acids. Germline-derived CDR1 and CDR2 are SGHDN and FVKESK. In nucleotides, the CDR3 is TGTGCCAGCAGCCCCTGGCAACCCACTGCCTACGAGCAGTACTTC. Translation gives CASSPWQPTAYEQYF. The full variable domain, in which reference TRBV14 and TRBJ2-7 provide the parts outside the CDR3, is EAGVTQFPSHSVIEKGQTVTLRCDPISGHDNLYWYRRVMGKEIKFLLHFVKESKQDESGMPNNRFLAERTGGTYSTLKVQPAELEDSGVYFCASSPWQPTAYEQYFGPGTRLTVT.

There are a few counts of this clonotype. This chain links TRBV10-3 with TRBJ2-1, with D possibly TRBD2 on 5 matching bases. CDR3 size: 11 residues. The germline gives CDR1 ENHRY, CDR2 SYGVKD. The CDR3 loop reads CVTAEGGEQFF. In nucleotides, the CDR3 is TGTGTCACCGCCGAGGGTGGTGAGCAGTTCTTC.

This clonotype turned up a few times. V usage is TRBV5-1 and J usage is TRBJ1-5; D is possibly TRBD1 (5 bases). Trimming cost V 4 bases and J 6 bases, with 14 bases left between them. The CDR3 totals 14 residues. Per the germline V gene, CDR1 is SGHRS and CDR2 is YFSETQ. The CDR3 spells CASSRDSFTQPQHF. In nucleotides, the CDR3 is TGCGCCAGCAGCCGAGACAGCTTCACTCAGCCCCAGCATTTT. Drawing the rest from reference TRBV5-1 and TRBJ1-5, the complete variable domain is KAGVTQTPRYLIKTRGQQVTLSCSPISGHRSVSWYQQTPGQGLQFLFEYFSETQRNKGNFPGRFSGRQFSNSRSEMNVSTLELGDSALYLCASSRDSFTQPQHFGDGTRLSIL.

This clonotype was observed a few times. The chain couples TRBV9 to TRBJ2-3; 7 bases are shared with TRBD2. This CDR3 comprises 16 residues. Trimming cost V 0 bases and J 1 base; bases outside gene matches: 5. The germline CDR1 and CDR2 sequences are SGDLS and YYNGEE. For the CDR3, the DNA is TGTGCCAGCAGCGTAGGGGGGGGTGTCGGCACAGATACGCAGTATTTT. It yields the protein CASSVGGGVGTDTQYF.

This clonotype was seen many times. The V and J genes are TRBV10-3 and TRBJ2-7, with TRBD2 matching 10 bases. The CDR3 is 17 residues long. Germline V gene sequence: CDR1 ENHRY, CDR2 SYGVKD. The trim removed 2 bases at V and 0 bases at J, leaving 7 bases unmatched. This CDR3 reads CAISENLAGESSYEQYF. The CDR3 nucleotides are TGTGCCATCAGTGAGAATCTAGCGGGGGAGAGCTCCTACGAGCAGTACTTC.

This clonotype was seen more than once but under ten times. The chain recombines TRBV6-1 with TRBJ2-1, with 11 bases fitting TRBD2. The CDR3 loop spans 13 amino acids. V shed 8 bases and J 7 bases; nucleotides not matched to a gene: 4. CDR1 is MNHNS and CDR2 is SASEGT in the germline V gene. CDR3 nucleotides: TGTGCCAGCTTAGCGGGGGGGAGGAATGAGCAGTTCTTC. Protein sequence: CASLAGGRNEQFF.

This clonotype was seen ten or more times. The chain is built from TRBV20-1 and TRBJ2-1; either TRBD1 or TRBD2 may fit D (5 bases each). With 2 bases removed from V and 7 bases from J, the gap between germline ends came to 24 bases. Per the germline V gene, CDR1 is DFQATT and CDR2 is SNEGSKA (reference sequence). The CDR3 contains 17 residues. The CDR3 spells CSARYGGGYLNYNEQFF. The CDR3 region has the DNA TGCAGTGCTAGATATGGGGGTGGTTACCTAAACTATAATGAGCAGTTCTTC.

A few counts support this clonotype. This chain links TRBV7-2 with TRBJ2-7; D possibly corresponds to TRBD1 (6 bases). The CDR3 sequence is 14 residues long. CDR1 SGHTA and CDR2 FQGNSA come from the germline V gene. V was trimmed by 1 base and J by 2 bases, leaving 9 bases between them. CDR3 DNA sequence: TGTGCCAGCAGCTTAGGTAGGGGGACCTACGAGCAGTACTTC. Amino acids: CASSLGRGTYEQYF.

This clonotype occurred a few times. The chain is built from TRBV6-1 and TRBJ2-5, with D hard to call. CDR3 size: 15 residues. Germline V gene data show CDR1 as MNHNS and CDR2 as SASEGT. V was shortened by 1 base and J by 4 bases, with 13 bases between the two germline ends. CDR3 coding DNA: TGTGCCAGCAGTGAAGAGGGAACATGGAGAGAGACCCAGTACTTC. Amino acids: CASSEEGTWRETQYF.